A selection of T cell receptor beta chains follows, all from one sample in a study of Graves' ophthalmopathy and Graves' hyperthyroidism. TCRdb re-called the multiplex PCR reads through MiXCR, storing one row per CDR3 protein. The sample contains roughly 700,000 distinct CDR3 sequences, roughly two fifths of which appear only once. The material sequenced was peripheral blood. The receptors shown here come from an adult man with Graves' ophthalmopathy. CDR3s include the opening cysteine and the closing phenylalanine or tryptophan. Each record gives: V gene, J gene, clone size, D gene, CDR3 protein, CDR3 DNA. A D gene is named only where the DNA matches it firmly. Only some rows state a clone size, as once, few, many or a class for expanded clones.

>TRBV25-1|TRBJ1-2|.|.
CASTLPGRYGYTF
TGTGCCAGCACCCTTCCAGGGCGCTATGGCTACACCTTC
>TRBV29-1|TRBJ2-7|many|TRBD2
CSVGLAGLYEQYF
TGCAGCGTCGGACTAGCGGGGCTCTACGAGCAGTACTTC
>TRBV7-9|TRBJ1-4|.|.
CASSLYPGHNEKLFF
TGTGCCAGCAGCTTATATCCAGGACATAATGAAAAACTGTTTTTT
>TRBV20-1|TRBJ1-5|.|TRBD1
CSARKPGQGWGINNQPQHF
TGCAGTGCTCGAAAGCCGGGACAGGGATGGGGTATTAACAATCAGCCCCAGCATTTT
>TRBV12-3/TRBV12-4|TRBJ2-2|.|.
CASSEDNWDTGELFF
TGTGCCAGCAGCGAGGACAATTGGGACACCGGGGAGCTGTTTTTT
>TRBV2|TRBJ2-7|few|TRBD2
CASRGDYGPYEQYF
TGTGCCAGCAGAGGGGACTACGGTCCCTACGAGCAGTACTTC
>TRBV7-9|TRBJ1-1|.|.
CASSLPGAMNTEAFF
TGTGCCAGCAGCTTGCCGGGGGCTATGAACACTGAAGCTTTCTTT
>TRBV29-1|TRBJ2-7|many|TRBD1
CSVRQGSYEQYF
TGCAGCGTCAGACAGGGATCCTACGAGCAGTACTTC
>TRBV27|TRBJ1-2|.|.
CASSFSTVSRTGYTF
TGTGCCAGCAGTTTCTCCACCGTGTCCCGGACGGGCTACACCTTC
>TRBV29-1|TRBJ2-7|.|.
CSVVYRGSYEQYF
TGCAGCGTTGTTTATCGGGGCAGCTACGAGCAGTACTTC
>TRBV7-2|TRBJ2-7|many|TRBD2
CASSLVPSGPSHEQYF
TGTGCCAGCAGCTTAGTTCCTAGCGGGCCCTCACACGAGCAGTACTTC
>TRBV10-2|TRBJ2-7|many|TRBD1
CASFAQGVRAEQYF
TGCGCCAGCTTTGCCCAGGGGGTCCGTGCCGAGCAGTACTTC
>TRBV19|TRBJ1-5|many|.
CASSIDRWVWNQPQHF
TGTGCCAGTAGTATAGATCGATGGGTTTGGAATCAGCCCCAGCATTTT
>TRBV5-8|TRBJ1-2|many|.
CASSLGDVGGYTF
TGTGCCAGCAGCTTGGGGGATGTCGGCGGCTACACCTTC
>TRBV29-1|TRBJ1-5|many|TRBD1
CSVGGDRQNQPQHF
TGCAGCGTGGGGGGGGACAGGCAAAATCAGCCCCAGCATTTT
>TRBV10-3|TRBJ1-6|.|.
CAISGVGDSIGSPLHF
TGTGCCATCAGCGGGGTCGGCGACTCGATAGGTTCACCCCTCCACTTT
>TRBV7-2|TRBJ1-4|.|.
CASSFRGVEKLFF
TGTGCCAGCAGCTTTAGAGGGGTTGAAAAACTGTTTTTT
>TRBV20-1|TRBJ1-5|.|.
CSAGLNQPQHF
TGCAGCGCCGGACTCAATCAGCCCCAGCATTTT
>TRBV12-3/TRBV12-4|TRBJ1-6|.|.
CASRQGEDSPLHF
TGTGCCAGCAGACAGGGAGAGGATTCACCCCTCCACTTT
>TRBV9|TRBJ2-7|.|.
CASSVGPDFTYEQYF
TGTGCCAGCAGCGTAGGACCGGACTTCACCTACGAGCAGTACTTC
>TRBV29-1|TRBJ1-6|.|TRBD1
CAWSAGQGSNSPLHF
TGTGCCTGGAGCGCGGGACAGGGGAGTAATTCACCCCTCCACTTT
>TRBV29-1|TRBJ2-1|.|TRBD2
CSVGGGLARNEQFF
TGCAGCGTTGGAGGGGGACTAGCGAGAAATGAGCAGTTCTTC
>TRBV15|TRBJ2-5|many|.
CATSRAKPSETQYF
TGTGCCACCAGCAGAGCCAAACCGTCGGAGACCCAGTACTTC
>TRBV24-1|TRBJ1-5|.|.
CATSDFSETQHF
TGTGCCACCAGTGATTTCTCGGAGACCCAGCATTTT
>TRBV5-4|TRBJ1-5|many|.
CASSLPGSNQPQHF
TGTGCCAGCAGCTTGCCGGGTAGCAATCAGCCCCAGCATTTT
>TRBV7-9|TRBJ1-5|few|.
CASSLWGESQPQHF
TGTGCCAGCAGCTTGTGGGGGGAAAGCCAGCCCCAGCATTTT
>TRBV20-1|TRBJ2-7|.|TRBD1
CSARVGTAPYEQYF
TGCAGTGCTAGGGTTGGGACAGCTCCCTACGAGCAGTACTTC
>TRBV19|TRBJ1-2|many|TRBD1
CASTDGQVSYGYTF
TGTGCCAGTACCGATGGACAGGTGTCCTATGGCTACACCTTC
>TRBV15|TRBJ2-3|.|TRBD2
CATSRAPGLAGDTQYF
TGTGCCACCAGCAGAGCACCGGGACTAGCGGGAGATACGCAGTATTTT
>TRBV12-3/TRBV12-4|TRBJ2-7|few|TRBD2
CASRWREKYEQYF
TGTGCCAGCAGATGGCGGGAGAAGTACGAGCAGTACTTC
>TRBV5-5|TRBJ1-2|.|TRBD1
CASSFMWDRTNYGYTF
TGTGCCAGCAGCTTTATGTGGGACAGGACTAACTATGGCTACACCTTC
>TRBV29-1|TRBJ1-1|.|.
CSVAWTEAFF
TGCAGCGTTGCCTGGACTGAAGCTTTCTTT
>TRBV7-2|TRBJ1-2|.|.
CASSFFRGTNYGYTF
TGTGCCAGCAGTTTCTTCCGGGGAACCAACTATGGCTACACCTTC
>TRBV2|TRBJ2-7|many|.
CASSADILGAEQYF
TGTGCCAGCAGTGCGGACATTCTGGGAGCCGAGCAGTACTTC
>TRBV6-5|TRBJ1-1|few|.
CASRELVVTEAFF
TGTGCCAGCAGGGAACTAGTCGTCACTGAAGCTTTCTTT
>TRBV19|TRBJ1-4|.|.
CASKRSVGINEKLFF
TGTGCCAGTAAGCGGTCAGTGGGAATTAATGAAAAACTGTTTTTT
>TRBV20-1|TRBJ1-5|few|.
CSAREDNSNQPQHF
TGCAGTGCTAGGGAGGACAATAGCAATCAGCCCCAGCATTTT
>TRBV7-2|TRBJ1-6|few|TRBD1
CASSPMQGALTPLHF
TGTGCCAGCAGCCCGATGCAGGGGGCATTGACACCCCTCCACTTT
>TRBV6-6|TRBJ2-6|.|.
CASSYPGSGANVLTF
TGTGCCAGCAGTTACCCGGGATCTGGGGCCAACGTCCTGACTTTC
>TRBV20-1|TRBJ1-2|.|.
CSASPPPPITDYGYTF
TGCAGTGCTAGTCCCCCCCCTCCGATAACTGACTATGGCTACACCTTC
>TRBV11-1|TRBJ1-1|.|.
CVSSLSRNTEAFF
TGTGTCAGCAGCTTAAGTCGGAACACTGAAGCTTTCTTT
>TRBV7-3|TRBJ1-1|many|.
CASNQIVGRKGTEAFF
TGTGCCAGCAACCAGATCGTCGGGAGGAAAGGGACTGAAGCTTTCTTT